This T cell receptor (beta chain) was captured by sequencing in a study of cytomegalovirus exposure and HLA in healthy donors. The study, taken as a whole, reports: 16,951 TCR beta sequences were associated with HLA alleles at 0.05 false discovery rate in a later analysis. Indistinguishable V segments such as TRBV6-2 and TRBV6-3 were excluded.

The PCR used 60 Vbeta and 13 Jbeta primers. Assay used: immunoSEQ multiplex PCR; TCRdb lists only in-frame clones, some missing. The repertoire consists of about 130,000 clones, with 74% occurring once and the leading ten covering approximately 3.8%. To note about this clone: Antigen specificity is unknown.

Germline trimming cut 5 bases from V and 6 bases from J; bases unmatched to any gene: 11. The CDR3 totals 15 residues. Germline V gene lookup returns CDR1 MNHEY and CDR2 SVGAGI. The source material was PBMCs. The clonotype originates from a man in his forties or fifties in good health and CMV-seropositive. The chain is built from TRBV6-5 and TRBJ1-2; 8 nucleotides match TRBD1. The CDR3 sequence: CASSHPLTGGHGYTF. Here the CDR3 DNA reads TGTGCCAGCAGTCACCCCCTCACAGGGGGTCATGGCTACACCTTC.